This T cell receptor (beta chain) was observed in a study of metastatic and nonmetastatic thyroid tumors. About the study: A comparison of repertoires was made across blood and tumor or nodule tissue from malignant and benign thyroid patients.

Of note for this clone: Its antigen remains unknown.

Study-wide points: The study reportedly found significantly higher TCR beta diversity in malignant thyroid tumors than benign nodules, in blood and tumor.

As originally analysed: Differences in CDR3 between clinicopathological groups were drawn on to build a classifier intended to discriminate distant-metastatic papillary thyroid cancer patients. Using MiXCR, TCRdb re-called clones from the PCR reads. These V and J calls derive from TCRdb rather than the authors' analysis. The sample has some 40,000 clones, under 20% seen once. Thyroid surgery had not been preceded by any treatment in any patient. The germline V and J ends were trimmed by 6 bases and 6 bases, with 10 bases remaining between them. Germline lookup yields CDR1 SGHTA and CDR2 FQGNSA. The CDR3 loop spans 12 amino acids.

Source material: tumor tissue. The rearrangement links TRBV7-2 to TRBJ2-3, with D perhaps TRBD2 (6 bases). The TCR sequence derives from a female donor with papillary thyroid cancer or a benign thyroid nodule (not recorded which). Some clones in this sample may be carry-over from other donors' samples. The CDR3 region has the DNA TGTGCCAGCAGACGACTAGTTGATACGCAGTATTTT. It yields the protein CASRRLVDTQYF.